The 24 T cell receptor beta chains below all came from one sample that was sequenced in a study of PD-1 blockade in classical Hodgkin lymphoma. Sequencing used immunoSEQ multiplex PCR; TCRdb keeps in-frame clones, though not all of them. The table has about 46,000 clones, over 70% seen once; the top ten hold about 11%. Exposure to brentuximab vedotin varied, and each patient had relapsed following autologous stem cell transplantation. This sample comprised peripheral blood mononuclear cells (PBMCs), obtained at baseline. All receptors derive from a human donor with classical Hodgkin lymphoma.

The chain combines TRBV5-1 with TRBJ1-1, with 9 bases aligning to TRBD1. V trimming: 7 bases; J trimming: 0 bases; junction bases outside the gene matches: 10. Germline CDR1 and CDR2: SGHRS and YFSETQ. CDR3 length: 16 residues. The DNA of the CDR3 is TGCGCCAGCCGTCCCGGGACAGGGTCTCTGAACACTGAAGCTTTCTTT. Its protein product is CASRPGTGSLNTEAFF.

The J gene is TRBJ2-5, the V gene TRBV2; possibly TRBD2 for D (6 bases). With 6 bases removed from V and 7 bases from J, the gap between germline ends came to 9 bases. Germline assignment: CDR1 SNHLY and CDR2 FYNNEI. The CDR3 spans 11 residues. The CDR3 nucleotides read TGTGCCAGCAGCGGAGGGAGGACCCAGTACTTC. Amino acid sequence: CASSGGRTQYF. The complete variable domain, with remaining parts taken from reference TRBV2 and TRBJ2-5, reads EPEVTQTPSHQVTQMGQEVILRCVPISNHLYFYWYRQILGQKVEFLVSFYNNEISEKSEIFDDQFSVERPDGSNFTLKIRSTKLEDSAMYFCASSGGRTQYFGPGTRLLVL.

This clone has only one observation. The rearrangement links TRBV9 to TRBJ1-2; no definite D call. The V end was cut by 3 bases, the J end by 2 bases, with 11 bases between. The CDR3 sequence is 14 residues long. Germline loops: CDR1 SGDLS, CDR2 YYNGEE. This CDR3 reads CASSGIGRNYGYTF. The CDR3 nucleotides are TGTGCCAGCAGCGGGATAGGACGGAACTATGGCTACACCTTC.

CDR3 DNA: TGTGCCTGGAGTAGACAGGGGGCAGGTGGCACCGGGGAGCTGTTTTTT. Protein: CAWSRQGAGGTGELFF. The chain carries TRBV30 and TRBJ2-2, with 10 nucleotides matching TRBD1. This CDR3 has 16 amino acids. Trimming cost V 2 bases and J 4 bases; bases outside gene matches: 7. The V gene's germline CDR1 is GTSNPN and CDR2 SVGIG (reference sequence).

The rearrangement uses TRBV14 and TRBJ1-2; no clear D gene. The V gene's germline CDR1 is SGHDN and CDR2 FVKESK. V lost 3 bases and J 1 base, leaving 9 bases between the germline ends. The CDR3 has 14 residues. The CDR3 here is CASSHAGHNYGYTF. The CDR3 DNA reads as TGTGCCAGCAGCCATGCGGGTCATAACTATGGCTACACCTTC.

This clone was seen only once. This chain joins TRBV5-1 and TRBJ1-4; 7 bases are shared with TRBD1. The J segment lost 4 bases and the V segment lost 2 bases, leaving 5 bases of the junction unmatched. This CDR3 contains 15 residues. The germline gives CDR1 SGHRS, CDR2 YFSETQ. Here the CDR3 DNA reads TGCGCCAGCAGCTTTGGGGCAGGGGGTAATGAAAAACTGTTTTTT. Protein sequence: CASSFGAGGNEKLFF.

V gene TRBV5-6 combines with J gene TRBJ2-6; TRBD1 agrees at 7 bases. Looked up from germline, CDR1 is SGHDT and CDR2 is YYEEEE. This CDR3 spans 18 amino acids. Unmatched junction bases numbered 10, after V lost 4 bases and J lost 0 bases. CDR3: CASSPDRRFSSGANVLTF. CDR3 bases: TGTGCCAGCAGCCCGGACAGGCGCTTCTCCTCTGGGGCCAACGTCCTGACTTTC.

CDR3 sequence (DNA): TGTGCCAGCAGCCCTAATTTAGCGGGGAGCTCCTACAATGAGCAGTTCTTC. It is translated as CASSPNLAGSSYNEQFF. This sequence joins TRBV7-3 and TRBJ2-1; TRBD2 matches at 8 bases. Germline-derived CDR1 and CDR2 are SGHTA and FQGTGA. The CDR3 covers 17 residues. The trim removed 5 bases at V and 0 bases at J, leaving 9 bases unmatched.

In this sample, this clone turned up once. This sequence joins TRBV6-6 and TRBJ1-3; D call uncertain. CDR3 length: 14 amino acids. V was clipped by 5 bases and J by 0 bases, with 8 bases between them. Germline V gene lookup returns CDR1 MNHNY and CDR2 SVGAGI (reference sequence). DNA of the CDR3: TGTGCCAGCAGTCCGGGCTTCTCTGGAAACACCATATATTTT. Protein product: CASSPGFSGNTIYF.

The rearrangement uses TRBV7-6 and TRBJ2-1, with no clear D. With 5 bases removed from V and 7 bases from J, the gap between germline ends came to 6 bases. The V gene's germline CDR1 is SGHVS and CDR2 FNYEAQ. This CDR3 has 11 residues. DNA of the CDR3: TGTGCCAGCAGCACCCTTAATGAGCAGTTCTTC. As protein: CASSTLNEQFF.

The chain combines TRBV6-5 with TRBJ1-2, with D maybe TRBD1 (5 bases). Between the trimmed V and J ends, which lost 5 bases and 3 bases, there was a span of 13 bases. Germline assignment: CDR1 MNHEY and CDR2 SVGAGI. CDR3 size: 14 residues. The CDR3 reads CASSHGQGDYGYTF. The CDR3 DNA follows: TGTGCCAGCAGTCATGGCCAGGGCGACTATGGCTACACCTTC.

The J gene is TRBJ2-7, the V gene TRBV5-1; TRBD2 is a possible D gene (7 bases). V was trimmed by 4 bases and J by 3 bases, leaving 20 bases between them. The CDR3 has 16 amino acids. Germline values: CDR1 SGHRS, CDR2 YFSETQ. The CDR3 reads CASSPQGGGASYEQYF. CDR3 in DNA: TGCGCCAGCAGCCCCCAGGGTGGGGGGGCTAGCTACGAGCAGTACTTC.

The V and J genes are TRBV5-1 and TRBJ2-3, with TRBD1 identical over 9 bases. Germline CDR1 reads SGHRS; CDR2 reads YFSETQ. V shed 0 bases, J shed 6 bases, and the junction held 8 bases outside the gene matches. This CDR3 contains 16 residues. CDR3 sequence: CASSLGLGQGYDTQYF. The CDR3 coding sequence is TGCGCCAGCAGCTTGGGGTTGGGACAGGGATATGATACGCAGTATTTT.

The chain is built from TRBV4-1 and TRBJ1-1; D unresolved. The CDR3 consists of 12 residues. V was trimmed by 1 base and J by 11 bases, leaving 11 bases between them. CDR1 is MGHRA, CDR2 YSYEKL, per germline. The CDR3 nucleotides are TGCGCCAGCAGCCAAGGGGCGGGCCCGGCTTTCTTT. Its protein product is CASSQGAGPAFF.

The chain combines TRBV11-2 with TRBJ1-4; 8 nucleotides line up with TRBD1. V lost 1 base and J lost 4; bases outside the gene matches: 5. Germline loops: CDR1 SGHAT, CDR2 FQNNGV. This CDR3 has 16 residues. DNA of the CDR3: TGTGCCAGCAGCTTAGCGTGGGACAGGTTTAATGAAAAACTGTTTTTT. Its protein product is CASSLAWDRFNEKLFF.

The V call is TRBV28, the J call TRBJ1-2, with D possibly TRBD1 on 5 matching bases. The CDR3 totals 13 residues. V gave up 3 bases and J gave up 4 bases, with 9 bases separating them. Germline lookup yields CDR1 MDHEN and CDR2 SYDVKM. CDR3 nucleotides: TGTGCCAGCAGTTTTGGGGCCTCCTATGGCTACACCTTC. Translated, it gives CASSFGASYGYTF.

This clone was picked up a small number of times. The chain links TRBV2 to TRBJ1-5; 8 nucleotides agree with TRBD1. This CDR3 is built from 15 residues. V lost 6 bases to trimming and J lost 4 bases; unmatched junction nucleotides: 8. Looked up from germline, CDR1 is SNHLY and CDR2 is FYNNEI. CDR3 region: CASSPWTGINQPQHF. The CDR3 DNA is TGTGCCAGCAGCCCGTGGACAGGGATAAATCAGCCCCAGCATTTT.

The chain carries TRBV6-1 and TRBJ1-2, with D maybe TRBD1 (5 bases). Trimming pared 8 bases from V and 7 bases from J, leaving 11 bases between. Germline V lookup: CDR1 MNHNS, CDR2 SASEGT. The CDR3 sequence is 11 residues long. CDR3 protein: CASRRGGGYTF. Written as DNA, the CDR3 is TGTGCCAGCCGGAGGGGCGGTGGCTACACCTTC.

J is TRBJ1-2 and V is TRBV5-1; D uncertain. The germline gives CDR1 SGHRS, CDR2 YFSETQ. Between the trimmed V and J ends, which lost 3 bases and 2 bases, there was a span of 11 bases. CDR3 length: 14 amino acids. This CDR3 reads CASSSWTENYGYTF. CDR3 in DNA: TGCGCCAGCAGCTCTTGGACTGAGAACTATGGCTACACCTTC.

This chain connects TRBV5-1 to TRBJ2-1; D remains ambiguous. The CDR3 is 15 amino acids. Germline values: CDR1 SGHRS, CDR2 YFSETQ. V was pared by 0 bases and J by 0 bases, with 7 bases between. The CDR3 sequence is CASSLAQFSYNEQFF. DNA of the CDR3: TGCGCCAGCAGCTTGGCACAGTTCTCCTACAATGAGCAGTTCTTC.

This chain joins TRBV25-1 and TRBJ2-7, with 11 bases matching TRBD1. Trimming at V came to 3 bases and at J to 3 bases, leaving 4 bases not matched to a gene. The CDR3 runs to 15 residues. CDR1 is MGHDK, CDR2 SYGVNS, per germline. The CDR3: CASSDAGTGGYEQYF. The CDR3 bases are TGTGCCAGCAGTGACGCAGGGACAGGGGGCTACGAGCAGTACTTC.

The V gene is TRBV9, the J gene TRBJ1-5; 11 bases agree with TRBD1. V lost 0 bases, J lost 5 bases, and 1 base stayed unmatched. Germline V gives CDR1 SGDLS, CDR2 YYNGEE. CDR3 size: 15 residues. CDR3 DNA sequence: TGTGCCAGCAGCGTAGGGGACAGGGGGGATCAGCCCCAGCATTTT. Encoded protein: CASSVGDRGDQPQHF.

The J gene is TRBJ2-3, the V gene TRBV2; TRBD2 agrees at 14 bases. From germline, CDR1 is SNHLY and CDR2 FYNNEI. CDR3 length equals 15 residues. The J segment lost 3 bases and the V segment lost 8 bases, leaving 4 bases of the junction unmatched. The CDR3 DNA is TGTGCCAGCTCCCGACTAGCGGGAGGGACAGATACGCAGTATTTT. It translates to CASSRLAGGTDTQYF. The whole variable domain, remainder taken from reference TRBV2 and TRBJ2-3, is EPEVTQTPSHQVTQMGQEVILRCVPISNHLYFYWYRQILGQKVEFLVSFYNNEISEKSEIFDDQFSVERPDGSNFTLKIRSTKLEDSAMYFCASSRLAGGTDTQYFGPGTRLTVL.

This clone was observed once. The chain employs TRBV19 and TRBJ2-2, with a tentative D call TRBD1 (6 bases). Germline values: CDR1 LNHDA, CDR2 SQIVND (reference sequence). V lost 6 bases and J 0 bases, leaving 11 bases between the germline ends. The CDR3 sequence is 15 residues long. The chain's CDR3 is CASRPRDTNTGELFF. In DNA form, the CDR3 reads TGTGCCAGTAGACCCCGGGACACGAACACCGGGGAGCTGTTTTTT.